This TCR beta chain was identified during a study of cytomegalovirus exposure and HLA in healthy donors. By share of the sample, this clone is medium-sized. 60 Vbeta and 13 Jbeta primers were used in PCR. TCRdb's copy holds only in-frame clones and misses some; the assay was immunoSEQ multiplex PCR. The sample lists roughly 69,000 clones; 70% to 80% were seen once. CDR1 and CDR2 (germline): LGHNT, FRNRAP. The V end was cut by 1 base, the J end by 2 bases, with 8 bases between. This CDR3 is built from 14 residues. The gene calls are TRBV12-5 and TRBJ1-1, with D uncertain. The clonotype was recovered from a man younger than 35 in good health and CMV-seronegative. The specimen was PBMCs. CDR3 sequence reads: CASGLDGDNTEAFF. CDR3 coding DNA: TGTGCTAGTGGTTTGGACGGGGATAACACTGAAGCTTTCTTT.